Listed here are 10 T cell receptor beta chains from one sample, sequenced in a study of blood T cell repertoires in COVID-19. Libraries were prepared by immunoSEQ multiplex PCR; TCRdb keeps only in-frame clonotypes and omits some of them. The sample lists about 220,000 clones, about four fifths occurring once. Sequencing was performed on PBMCs or T cells enriched from blood (not recorded which). These receptor sequences come from a woman in her forties with acute COVID-19.

The V call is TRBV4-1, the J call TRBJ2-5, with 11 bases that match TRBD2. Looked up from germline, CDR1 is MGHRA and CDR2 is YSYEKL. The CDR3 runs to 19 residues. V lost 4 bases, J lost 1 base, and 14 bases stayed unmatched. Here the CDR3 DNA reads TGCGCCAGCAGCCCCCATATATTAGCGGGAGGGGGGCTCCAAGAGACCCAGTACTTC. Its translation is CASSPHILAGGGLQETQYF.

This rearrangement joins TRBV29-1 to TRBJ2-1; 12 positions match TRBD2. The CDR3 length is 14 residues. Losses at the gene ends were 7 bases for V and 9 bases for J; bases not matched to a gene: 10. The germline CDR1 and CDR2 sequences are SQVTM and ANQGSEA. The CDR3 bases are TGCAGCGGGGCGGCTAGCGGGAGGGCCGGTGAGCAGTTCTTC. Protein product: CSGAASGRAGEQFF.

This clone has more than one count but fewer than ten. Other DNA sequences in the same sample also yield this CDR3. The chain joins TRBV7-9 to TRBJ1-4, with 7 positions matching TRBD1. Per the germline V gene, CDR1 is SEHNR and CDR2 is FQNEAQ (reference sequence). With 5 bases clipped from V and 5 bases from J, the junction kept 5 bases outside the gene matches. This CDR3 is built from 14 residues. The chain's CDR3 is CASSLGQINEKLFF. Written as DNA, the CDR3 is TGTGCCAGCAGCCTGGGACAGATAAATGAAAAACTGTTTTTT.

The chain couples TRBV18 to TRBJ1-1; D uncertain. V lost 6 bases and J lost 4, with 12 bases in between. CDR3 length: 13 amino acids. Germline CDR1 reads KGHSH; CDR2 reads LQKENI. The CDR3 nucleotides read TGTGCCAGCTCCCTGTCACAGAGCACTGAAGCTTTCTTT. This translates into CASSLSQSTEAFF.

The chain carries TRBV5-1 and TRBJ1-1; 7 bases align to TRBD1. From germline, CDR1 is SGHRS and CDR2 YFSETQ. Trimming cost V 4 bases and J 2 bases; bases outside gene matches: 8. The CDR3 runs to 15 residues. CDR3 nucleotides: TGCGCCAGCAGCCTACCGACAGGGACAAACACTGAAGCTTTCTTT. It is translated as CASSLPTGTNTEAFF.

This chain connects TRBV25-1 to TRBJ1-5; a possible D gene is TRBD1 (6 bases). The ends were cut back, 2 bases at V and 2 bases at J, with 19 bases in the middle. The CDR3 spans 18 residues. Germline loops: CDR1 MGHDK, CDR2 SYGVNS. The chain's CDR3 is CASSERMTGFKGNQPQHF. The CDR3 DNA reads as TGTGCCAGCAGTGAAAGGATGACAGGATTTAAGGGCAATCAGCCCCAGCATTTT.

In nucleotides, the CDR3 is TGTGCCAGCAGCTACAGGACCGCGAACACCGGGGAGCTGTTTTTT. The encoded protein is CASSYRTANTGELFF. The rearrangement joins TRBV4-2 to TRBJ2-2; a possible D gene is TRBD1 (5 bases). V was trimmed by 5 bases and J by 0 bases, leaving 10 bases between them. Germline V gives CDR1 LGHNA, CDR2 YNFKEQ. The length of the CDR3 is 15 residues.

This sequence joins TRBV7-2 and TRBJ2-7; a weak D match, TRBD2 (5 bases). The V end was cut by 6 bases, the J end by 1 base, with 10 bases between. The CDR3 is made up of 13 amino acids. Per germline, CDR1 SGHTA and CDR2 FQGNSA. The CDR3 DNA sequence: TGTGCCAGCAGTTACGGACTGTCCTACGAGCAGTACTTC. It is translated as CASSYGLSYEQYF.

The chain has TRBV30 and TRBJ2-7, with 9 bases matching TRBD2. The germline CDR1 and CDR2 sequences are GTSNPN and SVGIG (reference sequence). After removal of 0 bases from V and 2 bases from J, the junction contained 8 bases not matched to a gene. CDR3 size: 16 residues. CDR3 loop: CAWSVPPASGAYEQYF. The DNA for the CDR3 is TGTGCCTGGAGTGTACCCCCAGCTAGCGGGGCCTACGAGCAGTACTTC.

This sequence joins TRBV28 and TRBJ1-2; perhaps TRBD1 as D (5 bases). CDR1 is MDHEN and CDR2 is SYDVKM in the germline V gene. The V end lost 5 bases, the J end lost 2 bases, and 15 bases lay between the germline ends. This CDR3 is built from 15 residues. The CDR3 DNA follows: TGTGCCAGCAGTGCCCACCACGGGGGGAACTATGGCTACACCTTC. It encodes CASSAHHGGNYGYTF.